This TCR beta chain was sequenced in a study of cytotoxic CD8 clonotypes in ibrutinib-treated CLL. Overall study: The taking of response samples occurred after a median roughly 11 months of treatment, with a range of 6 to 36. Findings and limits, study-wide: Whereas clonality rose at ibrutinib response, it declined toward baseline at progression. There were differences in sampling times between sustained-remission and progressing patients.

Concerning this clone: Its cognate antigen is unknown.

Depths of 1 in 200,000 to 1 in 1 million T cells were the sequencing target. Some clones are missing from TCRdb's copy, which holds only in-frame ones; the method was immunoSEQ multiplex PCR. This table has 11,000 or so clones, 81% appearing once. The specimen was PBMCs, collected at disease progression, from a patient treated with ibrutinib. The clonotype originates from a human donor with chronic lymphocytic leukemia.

The CDR3 DNA sequence: TGTGCCAGCAGCGAAGAGTACACAGATACGCAGTATTTT. Translated: CASSEEYTDTQYF. The rearrangement uses TRBV28 and TRBJ2-3; D unresolved. Germline loops: CDR1 MDHEN, CDR2 SYDVKM. The CDR3 extends over 13 amino acids. The ends were cut back, 6 bases at V and 2 bases at J, with 9 bases in the middle.